Reported below is one T cell receptor beta chain. The sample originates from a study of blood T cell repertoires in COVID-19. Profiled with immunoSEQ multiplex PCR; TCRdb holds only in-frame clones, not every one. The sample holds 70,000 to 85,000 clones; roughly four fifths are singletons and the top ten take around a fifth. Germline V gives CDR1 SNHLY, CDR2 FYNNEI. The length of the CDR3 is 13 residues. V lost 8 bases and J lost 5; bases outside the gene matches: 7. The V and J genes are TRBV2 and TRBJ1-2, with 8 positions matching TRBD1. Material for sequencing was peripheral blood. The TCR sequence derives from a human donor in a cohort sampled during active COVID-19. The DNA of the CDR3 is TGTGCCAGCCGCAGGGGGCTAGGGTATGGCTACACCTTC. This codes for CASRRGLGYGYTF.